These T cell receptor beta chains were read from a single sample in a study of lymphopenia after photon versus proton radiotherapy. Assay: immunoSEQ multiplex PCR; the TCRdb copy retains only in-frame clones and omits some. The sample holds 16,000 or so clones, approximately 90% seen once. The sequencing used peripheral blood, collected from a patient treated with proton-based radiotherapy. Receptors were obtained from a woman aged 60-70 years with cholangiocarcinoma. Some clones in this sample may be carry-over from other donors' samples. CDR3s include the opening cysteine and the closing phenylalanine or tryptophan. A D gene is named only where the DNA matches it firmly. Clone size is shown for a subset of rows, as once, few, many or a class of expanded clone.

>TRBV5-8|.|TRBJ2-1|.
TGTGCCAGCAGCGCCCATCCAGGGAGCACTGGGGGCGATGAGCAGTTCTTC
CASSAHPGSTGGDEQFF
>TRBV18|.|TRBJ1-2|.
TGTGCCAGCTCACCTGGGGAGGGGCCGGGCTATGGCTACACCTTC
CASSPGEGPGYGYTF
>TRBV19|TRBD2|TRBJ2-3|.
TGTGCCAGTAAACGGGAGGGCCGGACAGATACGCAGTATTTT
CASKREGRTDTQYF
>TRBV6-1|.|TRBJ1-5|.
TGTGCCAGCAGCCTAAATAGCAATCAGCCCCAGCATTTT
CASSLNSNQPQHF
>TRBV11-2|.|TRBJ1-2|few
TGTGCCAGCACCCCGGCAGGGCGTAACTATGGCTACACCTTC
CASTPAGRNYGYTF
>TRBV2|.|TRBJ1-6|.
TGTGCCAGCATGTCCCAGGGCGGTAATTCACCCCTCCACTTT
CASMSQGGNSPLHF
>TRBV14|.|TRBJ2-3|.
TGTGCCAGCAGTATACTAGCCGGGTGGTCAGATACGCAGTATTTT
CASSILAGWSDTQYF
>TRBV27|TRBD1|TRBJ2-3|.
TGTGCCAGCAGTTCCGGACAGGTGGGCACAGATACGCAGTATTTT
CASSSGQVGTDTQYF
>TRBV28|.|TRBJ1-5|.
TGTGCCAGCAGTGACAGAGATCAGCCCCAGCATTTT
CASSDRDQPQHF
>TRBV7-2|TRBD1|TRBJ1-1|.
TGTGCCAGCAGCTTGACAGGGTCGAGCACTGAAGCTTTCTTT
CASSLTGSSTEAFF
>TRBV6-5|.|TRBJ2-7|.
TGTGCCAGCAGTTACGAACATGCCTCTGAGCAGTACTTC
CASSYEHASEQYF
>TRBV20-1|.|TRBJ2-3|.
TGCAGTGCCGGTTGGGGGGATACGCAGTATTTT
CSAGWGDTQYF
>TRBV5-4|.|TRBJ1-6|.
TGTGCCAGCAGCCGTGAAGGGAATAATTCACCCCTCCACTTT
CASSREGNNSPLHF
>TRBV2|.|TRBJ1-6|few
TGTGCCAGCAGTGAATCCCGTCGCGGTGATAATTCACCCCTCCACTTT
CASSESRRGDNSPLHF
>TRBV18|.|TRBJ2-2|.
TGTGCCAGCTCACCGGACCGGTCCGGGGAGCTGTTTTTT
CASSPDRSGELFF
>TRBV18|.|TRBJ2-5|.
TGTGCCAGCTCACCCCGACAGGTCCAAGAGACCCAGTACTTC
CASSPRQVQETQYF
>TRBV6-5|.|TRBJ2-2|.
TGTGCCAGCAGTTACTCGAATTCCGGGGAGCTGTTTTTT
CASSYSNSGELFF
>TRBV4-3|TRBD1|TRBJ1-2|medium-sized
TGCGCCAGCAGCTCCTCGGACAGGACCTATGGCTACACCTTC
CASSSSDRTYGYTF
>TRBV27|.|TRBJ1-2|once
TGTGCCAGCCGCGGGGGGGAGGAGGGAAGCTACACCTTC
CASRGGEEGSYTF
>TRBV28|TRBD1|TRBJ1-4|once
TGTGCCAGCAGTTCTCCAGGGGGCGAGGGCGAAAAACTGTTTTTT
CASSSPGGEGEKLFF
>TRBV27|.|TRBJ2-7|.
TGTGCCAGCAGTTTACACAGGGCCTACGAGCAGTACTTC
CASSLHRAYEQYF
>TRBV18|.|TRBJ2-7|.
TGTGCCAGCTCGTTGGGACTCTTCGAGCAGTACTTC
CASSLGLFEQYF
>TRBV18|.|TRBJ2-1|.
TGTGCCAGCTCAACATCAGGGCTGGGGGAGCAGTTCTTC
CASSTSGLGEQFF
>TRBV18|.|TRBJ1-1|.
TGTGCCAGCTCGAGCTCCCCCCAGGGGATTGAAGCTTTCTTT
CASSSSPQGIEAFF
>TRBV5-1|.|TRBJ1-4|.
TGCGCCAGCAGCTGGGGTAGTCCTAATGAAAAACTGTTTTTT
CASSWGSPNEKLFF
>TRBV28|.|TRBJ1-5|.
TGTGCCAGCAGGATCTGGGCGGATCAGCCCCAGCATTTT
CASRIWADQPQHF
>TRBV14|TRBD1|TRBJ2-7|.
TGTGCCAGCAGCCATCTCCGGGACAGGGTCGAGCAGTACTTC
CASSHLRDRVEQYF
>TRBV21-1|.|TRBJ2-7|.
TGTGCCAGCAGCAAACCGCAGGGCCCCGAGCAGTACTTC
CASSKPQGPEQYF
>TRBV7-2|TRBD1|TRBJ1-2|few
TGTGCCAGCAGCCCTGGGTCAGGGGGCACTCTCGGGGGCTACACCTTC
CASSPGSGGTLGGYTF
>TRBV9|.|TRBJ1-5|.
TGTGCCAGCAGCGTGAAGCCCCAGCATTTT
CASSVKPQHF
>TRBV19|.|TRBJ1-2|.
TGTGCCAGTAGTATCAACAGTAACTATGGCTACACCTTC
CASSINSNYGYTF
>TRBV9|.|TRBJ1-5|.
TGTGCCAGCAGCGTCGCAGGGGATCGGGATCAGCCCCAGCATTTT
CASSVAGDRDQPQHF
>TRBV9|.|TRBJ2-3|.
TGTGCCAGCAACACCGACCGCACAGATACGCAGTATTTT
CASNTDRTDTQYF
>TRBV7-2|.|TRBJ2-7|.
TGTGCCAGCAGCTTAGACAAGCACTACGAGCAGTACTTC
CASSLDKHYEQYF
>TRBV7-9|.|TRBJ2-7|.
TGTGCCAGCAGTTCCACAGGTGCCCTACGTGCCTACGAGCAGTACTTC
CASSSTGALRAYEQYF
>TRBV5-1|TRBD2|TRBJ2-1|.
TGCGCCAGCAGCTTGGAGAGTAGCGGGGGGCCGAGCTCCTACAATGAGCAGTTCTTC
CASSLESSGGPSSYNEQFF
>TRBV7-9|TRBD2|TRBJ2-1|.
TGTGCCAGCAGCTTACAATCGCGGGAGAGCAATGAGCAGTTCTTC
CASSLQSRESNEQFF
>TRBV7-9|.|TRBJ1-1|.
TGTGCCAGCAGCTTGACGGTAGAGACTGAAGCTTTCTTT
CASSLTVETEAFF
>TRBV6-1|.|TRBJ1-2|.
TGTGCCACCAAAAGGAAGTATGGCTACACCTTC
CATKRKYGYTF
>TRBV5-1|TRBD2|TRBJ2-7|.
TGCGCCAGCAGAAGCGGGACGGTGACTACCTACGAGCAGTACTTC
CASRSGTVTTYEQYF